This T cell receptor (beta chain) originates from a study of OX40 agonist ivuxolimab in advanced cancers. Study summary: Under the entry rules, prior anti-PD-1, anti-PD-L1 or anti-CTLA-4 therapy was allowed, and about 40% had some.

With autoimmune disease history or systemic immunosuppression, patients were excluded. Cycle 7 day 1, cycle 4 day 1, and baseline were the timepoints at which blood was sampled. The CDR3 is made up of 18 amino acids. Germline CDR1 is SGHTA and CDR2 is FQGTGA. Trimming shortened V by 2 bases and J by 1 base, and 19 bases separated the two germline ends. TCRdb keeps only in-frame clones here, not all; method: immunoSEQ multiplex PCR. The data show around 110,000 clones, 90% seen once. This specimen consisted of CD4+ or CD8+ T cells sorted from blood, obtained in a trial of the OX40 agonist ivuxolimab. V usage is TRBV7-3 and J usage is TRBJ2-3, with D perhaps TRBD2 (6 bases). The TCR comes from an adult with an advanced solid tumor such as melanoma, head and neck, liver or kidney cancer. The CDR3 region is CASSLGSYSGAGTDTQYF. The CDR3 bases are TGTGCCAGCAGCTTAGGTTCCTATAGCGGTGCTGGCACAGATACGCAGTATTTT.